A selection of T cell receptor beta chains follows, all from one sample in a study of blood T cell repertoires in COVID-19. The method was immunoSEQ multiplex PCR; TCRdb's version includes in-frame clones alone and lacks a portion of them. The sample lists about 350,000 clones; about 90% were seen once. Sequencing was carried out using PBMCs or T cells enriched from blood (not recorded which). The receptors here all came from a woman in her twenties or thirties who had recovered from COVID-19. Each CDR3 is given with its conserved first and last residue. D genes are given only for firm matches. A clone size is listed for some rows: how often the clone was seen (once, few, many), or a class if it is expanded.

j_gene	d_gene	v_gene	abundance	len	CDR3nt	CDR3aa
TRBJ1-6	TRBD1	TRBV28	NA	14	TGTGCCAGCAGCCCGGGACAGGAAAATTCACCCCTCCACTTT	CASSPGQENSPLHF
TRBJ1-6	NA	TRBV5-1	NA	16	TGCGCCAGCAGCCCGGGACTTTTAACTTTGGATTCACCCCTCCACTTT	CASSPGLLTLDSPLHF
TRBJ1-2	TRBD1	TRBV5-5	NA	13	TGTGCCAGCAGGACAGGGCTTAACTATGGCTACACCTTC	CASRTGLNYGYTF
TRBJ1-4	NA	TRBV5-4	NA	18	TGTGCCAGCAGCACCCTAGGGGGGGCGCGTAAAACTAATGAAAAACTGTTTTTT	CASSTLGGARKTNEKLFF
TRBJ1-5	NA	TRBV7-8	NA	17	TGTGCCAGCAGCTTATATAGGGGAAAGAATAGCAATCAGCCCCAGCATTTT	CASSLYRGKNSNQPQHF
TRBJ2-7	NA	TRBV7-9	NA	14	TGTGCCAGCAGCCCACCCGGGACTTCCTACGAGCAGTACTTC	CASSPPGTSYEQYF
TRBJ1-2	NA	TRBV6-5	NA	11	TGTGCCAGCAGGACAACCTATGGCTACACCTTC	CASRTTYGYTF
TRBJ2-1	TRBD2	TRBV7-6	NA	19	TGTGCCAGCAGCTCCAGCCTGCCATCGACTAGCGGGGTTTACAATGAGCAGTTCTTC	CASSSSLPSTSGVYNEQFF
TRBJ1-1	NA	TRBV27	NA	16	TGTGCCAGCAGTCCCGAGAAAGTGGGGCGATGCACTGAAGCTTTCTTT	CASSPEKVGRCTEAFF
TRBJ2-5	NA	TRBV5-4	once	14	TGTGCCAGCAGCGGGAGGGGGGGGTTAGAGACCCAGTACTTC	CASSGRGGLETQYF
TRBJ1-6	TRBD1	TRBV27	NA	13	TGTGCCAGCAGTCCGACAGGGCGTTCACCCCTCCACTTT	CASSPTGRSPLHF
TRBJ1-6	TRBD1	TRBV3-1/TRBV3-2	NA	15	TGTGCCAGCAGCCGCGGGACAGGGGGCGATTCACCCCTCCACTTT	CASSRGTGGDSPLHF
TRBJ1-1	TRBD1	TRBV10-3	few	14	TGTGCCATCAGTTCCTCAGGGGGCAGGACTGAAGCTTTCTTT	CAISSSGGRTEAFF
TRBJ2-1	NA	TRBV9	NA	16	TGTGCCAGCAGCCCCCCCGCAGGGGGGAGCTACAATGAGCAGTTCTTC	CASSPPAGGSYNEQFF
TRBJ2-7	NA	TRBV28	once	13	TGTGCCAGCAGTTCTACAGCGGCCTACGAGCAGTACTTC	CASSSTAAYEQYF
TRBJ2-7	NA	TRBV20-1	NA	14	TGCAGTGCTAGTAGAGTCCCGCGTACCTACGAGCAGTACTTC	CSASRVPRTYEQYF
TRBJ1-3	NA	TRBV11-2	few	15	TGTGCCAGCAGCCTCGGACACATGAGTGGAAACACCATATATTTT	CASSLGHMSGNTIYF
TRBJ2-7	TRBD1	TRBV3-1/TRBV3-2	NA	16	TGTGCCAGCAGCCAAGAAACCAGGACAGGGGTTTACGAGCAGTACTTC	CASSQETRTGVYEQYF
TRBJ1-4	NA	TRBV30	NA	14	TGTGCCTGGAGCCTCCGGGGTGGAAGTGAAAAACTGTTTTTT	CAWSLRGGSEKLFF
TRBJ2-5	NA	TRBV3-1/TRBV3-2	NA	13	TGTGCCAGCAGCCAGATACCCGGGGAGACCCAGTACTTC	CASSQIPGETQYF
TRBJ2-1	NA	TRBV9	NA	14	TGTGCCAGCAGCGTAGCTGGGACTCACAATGAGCAGTTCTTC	CASSVAGTHNEQFF
TRBJ2-1	TRBD2	TRBV27	NA	14	TGTGCCAGCAGCTCCCCCGGGAGGTACAATGAGCAGTTCTTC	CASSSPGRYNEQFF
TRBJ2-3	TRBD2	TRBV4-1	NA	17	TGCGCCAGCAGCCTAGCCATTATAGCGGGGGGGCTGGATACGCAGTATTTT	CASSLAIIAGGLDTQYF
TRBJ1-5	TRBD1	TRBV30	NA	15	TGTGCCTGGGAGAACAACAGGGGTGTAGGGCAGCCCCAGCATTTT	CAWENNRGVGQPQHF
TRBJ2-5	TRBD2	TRBV19	NA	17	TGTGCCAGTAGTACGGGGACTAGCGGGGGTCTGGAGGAGACCCAGTACTTC	CASSTGTSGGLEETQYF
TRBJ2-7	TRBD1	TRBV5-1	NA	15	TGCGCCAGCAGCTTGGGGACAGGCGAACCCTACGAGCAGTACTTC	CASSLGTGEPYEQYF
TRBJ1-5	NA	TRBV28	NA	14	TGTGCCAGCAAAAAGACAGGCAGCAATCAGCCCCAGCATTTT	CASKKTGSNQPQHF
TRBJ2-7	NA	TRBV27	NA	13	TGTGCCAGCAGTCTCACTAGCAGTTACGAGCAGTACTTC	CASSLTSSYEQYF